These T cell receptor beta chains were read from a single sample in a study of T-cell reconstitution after alpha-beta-depleted transplantation in children. A single record per CDR3 protein comes from TCRdb applying MiXCR to the PCR reads. Of over 200,000 distinct CDR3 sequences in the sample, 11% were seen once. The sequences come from PBMCs, collected before TCRalphabeta/CD19-depleted stem cell transplant. The origin of the receptors is a child younger than two with acute myeloid leukemia, due to receive a stem cell transplant. The CDR3 runs from the conserved cysteine through the conserved F or W. D genes are given only for firm matches. Part of the rows lack a size; the others show once, few, many or a class for expanded clones.

>.|TRBV20-1|many|TRBJ2-1
CSARGGYNEQFF
TGCAGTGCTAGGGGGGGTTACAATGAGCAGTTCTTC
>.|TRBV27|.|TRBJ2-7
CASRSDYPPYEQYF
TGTGCCAGCAGGTCGGACTACCCACCCTACGAGCAGTACTTC
>TRBD2|TRBV5-1|.|TRBJ2-3
CASSPSPGLAGPRLSTDTQYF
TGCGCCAGCAGCCCATCCCCGGGACTAGCGGGCCCCCGTTTAAGCACAGATACGCAGTATTTT
>TRBD1|TRBV12-3/TRBV12-4|many|TRBJ2-1
CASNGQGVFNEQFF
TGTGCCAGCAATGGACAGGGGGTTTTCAATGAGCAGTTCTTC
>.|TRBV6-5|many|TRBJ2-7
CASSYSKGRPLREQYF
TGTGCCAGCAGTTACTCGAAAGGGAGGCCTCTCCGGGAGCAGTACTTC
>TRBD1|TRBV28|many|TRBJ1-6
CASRSGGTGVPLHF
TGTGCCAGCAGGTCAGGGGGGACAGGGGTACCCCTCCACTTT
>TRBD1|TRBV7-9|.|TRBJ1-2
CASSFTGEYNYGYTF
TGTGCCAGCAGCTTCACAGGGGAGTATAACTATGGCTACACCTTC
>.|TRBV7-2|many|TRBJ2-3
CASSPAFTDTQYF
TGTGCCAGCAGCCCAGCTTTCACAGATACGCAGTATTTT
>TRBD2|TRBV11-2|many|TRBJ2-7
CASSLGGPRGYEQYF
TGTGCCAGCAGCCTGGGAGGGCCGAGAGGGTACGAGCAGTACTTC
>.|TRBV30|.|TRBJ1-2
CAWSVSAYGYTF
TGTGCCTGGAGTGTATCGGCCTATGGCTACACCTTC
>.|TRBV20-1|many|TRBJ2-3
CSAGWAADTQYF
TGCAGTGCTGGCTGGGCCGCAGATACGCAGTATTTT
>TRBD1|TRBV7-9|many|TRBJ1-1
CASSPGTGSVTEAFF
TGTGCCAGCAGCCCAGGGACAGGGTCGGTGACTGAAGCTTTCTTT
>TRBD2|TRBV7-9|many|TRBJ2-3
CASAAGVGTQYF
TGTGCCAGTGCAGCGGGAGTAGGTACGCAGTATTTT
>.|TRBV7-6|many|TRBJ2-5
CASSLTSGTQYF
TGTGCCAGCAGCTTAACCTCTGGGACCCAGTACTTC
>.|TRBV28|many|TRBJ1-4
CASSPFGKLFF
TGTGCCAGCAGTCCTTTCGGGAAACTGTTTTTT
>TRBD1|TRBV6-5|many|TRBJ2-1
CASSWTGGSNEQFF
TGTGCCAGCAGTTGGACAGGGGGCTCCAATGAGCAGTTCTTC
>TRBD2|TRBV6-5|many|TRBJ2-7
CASSYSGLAGVEQYF
TGTGCCAGCAGTTACTCGGGACTAGCGGGAGTCGAGCAGTACTTC
>.|TRBV19|many|TRBJ1-1
CASSDWDGTTKAFF
TGTGCCAGTAGCGACTGGGACGGAACAACCAAAGCTTTCTTT
>TRBD2|TRBV7-2|many|TRBJ2-1
CASIYSGLAGSYNEQFF
TGTGCCAGCATCTACTCGGGACTAGCGGGATCCTACAATGAGCAGTTCTTC
>.|TRBV5-1|many|TRBJ2-3
CASSNGDGGLGDTQYF
TGCGCCAGCAGCAATGGGGACGGAGGACTTGGAGATACGCAGTATTTT
>.|TRBV12-3/TRBV12-4|many|TRBJ2-2
CASSFSGTGELFF
TGTGCCAGCAGTTTCAGCGGGACCGGGGAGCTGTTTTTT
>TRBD1|TRBV12-3/TRBV12-4|many|TRBJ1-4
CASSQGGASNEKLFF
TGTGCCAGCAGCCAAGGGGGCGCATCTAATGAAAAACTGTTTTTT
>TRBD2|TRBV12-3/TRBV12-4|many|TRBJ2-7
CASRLAGGPYEQYF
TGTGCCAGCAGACTAGCGGGGGGACCCTACGAGCAGTACTTC
>.|TRBV5-1|.|TRBJ2-7
CASALEGYEQYF
TGCGCCAGCGCCCTTGAAGGCTACGAGCAGTACTTC
>.|TRBV28|few|TRBJ1-3
CASLEGPISGNTIYF
TGTGCCAGTCTGGAAGGACCGATCTCTGGAAACACCATATATTTT
>.|TRBV19|.|TRBJ2-3
CASSPLLTSTDTQYF
TGTGCCAGTAGTCCTCTCCTGACTAGCACAGATACGCAGTATTTT
>.|TRBV23-1|.|TRBJ2-6
CASSQDRKTSGANVLTF
TGCGCCAGCAGTCAAGACAGAAAAACCTCTGGGGCCAACGTCCTGACTTTC
>.|TRBV19|many|TRBJ1-3
CASSWTVSNTIYF
TGTGCCAGTAGTTGGACAGTATCGAACACCATATATTTT
>.|TRBV7-2|many|TRBJ1-1
CASSPTGWVTEAFF
TGTGCCAGCAGCCCCACCGGGTGGGTAACTGAAGCTTTCTTT
>TRBD1|TRBV5-1|many|TRBJ2-6
CASSLQGQGASGANVLTF
TGCGCCAGCAGCTTGCAGGGACAGGGGGCTTCTGGGGCCAACGTCCTGACTTTC
>TRBD1|TRBV7-3|many|TRBJ2-3
CASSPSTGVADTQYF
TGTGCCAGCAGCCCTTCTACAGGGGTGGCAGATACGCAGTATTTT
>.|TRBV19|many|TRBJ1-5
CASTSTDTNQPQHF
TGTGCCAGTACCTCGACGGATACTAATCAGCCCCAGCATTTT
>.|TRBV21-1|many|TRBJ1-4
CASSNPRDITTNEKLFF
TGTGCCAGCAGCAACCCTCGGGACATAACAACTAATGAAAAACTGTTTTTT
>TRBD2|TRBV20-1|.|TRBJ2-1
CSATPSGGAGNEQFF
TGCAGTGCTACCCCTAGCGGGGGGGCCGGGAATGAGCAGTTCTTC
>.|TRBV5-6|.|TRBJ1-2
CASTQAGGYTF
TGTGCCAGCACGCAGGCGGGGGGCTACACCTTC
>.|TRBV12-3/TRBV12-4|many|TRBJ2-1
CASSLSGPRNEQFF
TGTGCCAGCAGTTTGTCGGGGCCCCGCAATGAGCAGTTCTTC
>TRBD2|TRBV20-1|many|TRBJ2-1
CSAKSSGPYNEQFF
TGCAGTGCTAAAAGTAGCGGGCCCTACAATGAGCAGTTCTTC
>.|TRBV6-2/TRBV6-3|.|TRBJ2-7
CASSRKGSSYEQYF
TGTGCCAGCAGCCGAAAGGGCTCCTCCTACGAGCAGTACTTC
>TRBD2|TRBV20-1|.|TRBJ2-5
CSAAGVVETQYF
TGCAGTGCTGCGGGAGTGGTGGAGACCCAGTACTTC
>.|TRBV7-9|many|TRBJ2-3
CASSLAARLDTQYF
TGTGCCAGCAGCTTAGCGGCGCGCCTGGATACGCAGTATTTT
>TRBD2|TRBV20-1|many|TRBJ2-5
CSALWTSGPMETQYF
TGCAGTGCTCTATGGACTAGCGGCCCCATGGAGACCCAGTACTTC
>.|TRBV28|many|TRBJ2-7
CASSSRLAARQSYEQYF
TGTGCCAGCAGTTCCCGTCTGGCAGCGCGGCAATCATACGAGCAGTACTTC
>.|TRBV27|.|TRBJ2-1
CASSFGQLMAGTPQVEQFF
TGTGCCAGCAGTTTTGGCCAACTCATGGCGGGGACCCCCCAGGTAGAGCAGTTCTTC
>.|TRBV20-1|many|TRBJ2-2
CSIQGLHTGELFF
TGCAGTATTCAGGGGTTACACACCGGGGAGCTGTTTTTT
>.|TRBV3-1|many|TRBJ2-1
CASSSSRVGQQFF
TGTGCCAGCAGTTCTTCTAGAGTGGGGCAGCAGTTCTTC
>TRBD2|TRBV20-1|many|TRBJ2-4
CSAPTSVMEYF
TGCAGTGCACCGACTAGCGTTATGGAGTACTTC
>TRBD1|TRBV12-3/TRBV12-4|many|TRBJ2-2
CASSMTGAAGELFF
TGTGCCAGCAGTATGACAGGGGCCGCCGGGGAGCTGTTTTTT